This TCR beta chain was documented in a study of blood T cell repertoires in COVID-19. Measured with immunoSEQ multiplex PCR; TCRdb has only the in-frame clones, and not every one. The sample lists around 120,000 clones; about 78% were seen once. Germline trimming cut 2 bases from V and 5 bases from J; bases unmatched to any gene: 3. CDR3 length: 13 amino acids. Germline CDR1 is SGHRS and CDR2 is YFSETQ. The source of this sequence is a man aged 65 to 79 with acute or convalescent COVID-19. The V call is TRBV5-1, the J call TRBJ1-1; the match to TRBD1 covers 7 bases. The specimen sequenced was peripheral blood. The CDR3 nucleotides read TGCGCCAGCAGCTTCGCAGGGGGAACTGAAGCTTTCTTT. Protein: CASSFAGGTEAFF. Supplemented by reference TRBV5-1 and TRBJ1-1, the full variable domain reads KAGVTQTPRYLIKTRGQQVTLSCSPISGHRSVSWYQQTPGQGLQFLFEYFSETQRNKGNFPGRFSGRQFSNSRSEMNVSTLELGDSALYLCASSFAGGTEAFFGQGTRLTVV.